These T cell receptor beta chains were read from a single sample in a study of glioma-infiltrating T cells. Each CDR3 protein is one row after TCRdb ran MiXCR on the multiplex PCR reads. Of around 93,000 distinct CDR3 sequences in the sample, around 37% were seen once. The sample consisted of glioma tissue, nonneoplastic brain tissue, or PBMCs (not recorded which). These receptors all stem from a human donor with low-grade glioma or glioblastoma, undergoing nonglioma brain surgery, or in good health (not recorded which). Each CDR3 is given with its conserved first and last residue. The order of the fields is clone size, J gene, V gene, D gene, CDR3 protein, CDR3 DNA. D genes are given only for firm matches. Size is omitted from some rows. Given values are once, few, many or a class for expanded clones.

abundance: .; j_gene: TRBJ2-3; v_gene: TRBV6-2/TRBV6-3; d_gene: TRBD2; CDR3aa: CARSYPSGSADTQCF; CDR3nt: TGTGCCAGAAGTTACCCTAGCGGGAGCGCAGATACGCAGTGTTTT
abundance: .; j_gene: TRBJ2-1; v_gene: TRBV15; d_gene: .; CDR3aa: CATSRERWQF; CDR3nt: TGTGCCACCAGCAGAGAGAGGTGGCAGTTC
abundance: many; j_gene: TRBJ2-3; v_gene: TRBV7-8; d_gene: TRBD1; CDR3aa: CASSLVGTGGADTQYF; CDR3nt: TGTGCCAGCAGCTTAGTTGGGACAGGGGGAGCAGATACGCAGTATTTT
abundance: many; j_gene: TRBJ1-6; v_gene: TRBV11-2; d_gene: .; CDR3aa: CASSSPPGRRNSPLHF; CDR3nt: TGTGCCAGCAGCTCCCCGCCGGGACGGAGAAATTCACCCCTCCACTTT
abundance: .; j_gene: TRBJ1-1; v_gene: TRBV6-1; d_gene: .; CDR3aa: CASRITHRAEAFF; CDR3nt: TGCGCCAGCAGAATAACCCACAGGGCTGAAGCTTTCTTT
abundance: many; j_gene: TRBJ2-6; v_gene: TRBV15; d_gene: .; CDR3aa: CATSRGDIGANVLTF; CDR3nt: TGTGCCACCAGCAGAGGAGATATTGGGGCCAACGTCCTGACTTTC
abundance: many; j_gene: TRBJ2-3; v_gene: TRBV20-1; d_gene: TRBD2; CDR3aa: CSARMTSGISDTQYF; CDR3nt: TGCAGTGCTAGAATGACTAGCGGAATTTCAGATACGCAGTATTTT
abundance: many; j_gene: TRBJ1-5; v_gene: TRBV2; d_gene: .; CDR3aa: CASSPSGGMFSNQPQHF; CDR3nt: TGTGCCAGCAGCCCTAGTGGAGGGATGTTTAGCAATCAGCCCCAGCATTTT
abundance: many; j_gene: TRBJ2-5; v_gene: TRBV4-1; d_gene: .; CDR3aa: CASSSLGAGKETQYF; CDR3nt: TGCGCCAGCAGCTCCCTAGGGGCCGGAAAAGAGACCCAGTACTTC
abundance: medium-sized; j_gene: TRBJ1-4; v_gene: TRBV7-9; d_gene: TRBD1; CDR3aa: CASSSPTGGLLF; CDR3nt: TGTGCCAGCAGCTCCCCCACAGGGGGCTTGCTTTTT
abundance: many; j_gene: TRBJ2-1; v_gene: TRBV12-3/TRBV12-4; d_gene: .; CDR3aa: CASSLVGRSYNEQFF; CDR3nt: TGTGCCAGCAGTTTAGTCGGTCGCTCCTACAATGAGCAGTTCTTC
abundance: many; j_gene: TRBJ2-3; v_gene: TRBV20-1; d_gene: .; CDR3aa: CSARNYLEGPTDTQYF; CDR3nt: TGCAGTGCTAGAAACTACCTCGAAGGCCCCACAGATACGCAGTATTTT
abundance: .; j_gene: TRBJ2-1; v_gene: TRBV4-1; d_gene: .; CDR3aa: CASSHSVRADNEQFF; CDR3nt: TGCGCCAGCAGCCACAGCGTGAGGGCCGACAATGAGCAGTTCTTC
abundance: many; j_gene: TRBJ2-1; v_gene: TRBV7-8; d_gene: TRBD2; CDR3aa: CASSNSGTSLTVQFF; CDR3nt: TGTGCCAGCAGCAACAGCGGGACTAGCCTAACCGTTCAGTTCTTC
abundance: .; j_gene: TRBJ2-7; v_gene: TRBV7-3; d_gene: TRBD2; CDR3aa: CASSPLAGANYEQYF; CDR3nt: TGTGCCAGCAGCCCTCTAGCGGGGGCGAACTACGAGCAGTACTTC
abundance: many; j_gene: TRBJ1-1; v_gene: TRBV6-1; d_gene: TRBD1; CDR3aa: CASSERQGGGTEAFF; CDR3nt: TGTGCCAGCAGTGAAAGACAGGGAGGAGGCACTGAAGCTTTCTTT
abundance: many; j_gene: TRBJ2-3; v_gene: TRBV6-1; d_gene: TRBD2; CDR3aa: CASSDSGGYTDTQYF; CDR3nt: TGTGCCAGCAGTGACAGCGGGGGTTACACAGATACGCAGTATTTT
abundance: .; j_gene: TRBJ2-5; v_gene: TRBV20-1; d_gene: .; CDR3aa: CSASVGLTGNRGETKYF; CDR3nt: TGCAGTGCTAGCGTGGGGCTTACCGGGAATAGGGGAGAGACCAAGTACTTC
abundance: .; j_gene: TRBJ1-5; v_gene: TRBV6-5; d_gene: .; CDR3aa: CASSDFRRDQPQHF; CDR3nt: TGCGCCAGCAGTGATTTTCGGCGAGATCAGCCCCAGCATTTT
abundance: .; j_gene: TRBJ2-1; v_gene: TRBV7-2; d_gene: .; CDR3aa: CASSLKSNEQFF; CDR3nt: TGTGCCAGCAGCTTAAAATCGAATGAGCAGTTCTTC
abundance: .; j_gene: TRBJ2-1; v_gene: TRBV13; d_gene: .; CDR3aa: CASRLGLGPRSYNEQFF; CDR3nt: TGTGCCAGCCGCTTAGGCCTGGGGCCAAGGTCCTACAATGAGCAGTTCTTC
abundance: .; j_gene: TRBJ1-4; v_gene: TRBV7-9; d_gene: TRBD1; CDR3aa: CASSPGEGANEKLFF; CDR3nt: TGTGCCAGCAGCCCGGGGGAGGGGGCCAACGAAAAACTGTTTTTT
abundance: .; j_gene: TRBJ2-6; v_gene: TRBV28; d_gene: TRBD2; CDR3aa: CSSSPPRVLAGGDSGANVLTF; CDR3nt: TGTTCCAGCAGTCCTCCCCGAGTACTAGCGGGGGGTGACTCTGGGGCCAACGTCCTGACTTTC
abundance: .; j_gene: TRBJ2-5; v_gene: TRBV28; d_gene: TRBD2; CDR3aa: CASSSPGLAGDQETQYF; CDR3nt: TGTGCCAGCAGTTCCCCTGGGCTAGCGGGAGACCAAGAGACCCAGTACTTC
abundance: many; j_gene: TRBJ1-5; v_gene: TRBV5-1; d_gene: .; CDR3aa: CASSLGDSSNQPQHF; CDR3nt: TGCGCCAGCAGCTTGGGAGACAGTAGCAATCAGCCCCAGCATTTT
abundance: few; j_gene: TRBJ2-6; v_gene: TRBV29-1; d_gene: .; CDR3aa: CSVQDGLYGANVLTF; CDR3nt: TGCAGCGTTCAGGACGGTTTATATGGGGCCAACGTCCTGACTTTC
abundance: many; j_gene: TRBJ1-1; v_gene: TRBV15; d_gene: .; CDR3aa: CATSNGEHTEAFF; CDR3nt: TGTGCCACCAGCAACGGCGAGCACACTGAAGCTTTCTTT
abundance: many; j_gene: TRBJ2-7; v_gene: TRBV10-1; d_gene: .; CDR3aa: CASSAGGYEQYF; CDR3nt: TGCGCCAGCAGCGCCGGCGGCTACGAGCAGTACTTC
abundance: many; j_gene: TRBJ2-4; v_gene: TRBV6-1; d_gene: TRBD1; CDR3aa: CASSNRDRGNIQYF; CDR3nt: TGTGCCAGCAGTAACCGGGACAGGGGGAACATTCAGTACTTC
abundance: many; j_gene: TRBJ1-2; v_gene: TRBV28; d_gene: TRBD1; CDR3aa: CASSPQDRGGFNYGYTF; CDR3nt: TGTGCCAGCAGTCCTCAAGACAGGGGGGGGTTTAACTATGGCTACACCTTC
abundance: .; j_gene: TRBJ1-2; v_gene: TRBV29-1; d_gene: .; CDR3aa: CVPETRTANYGYTF; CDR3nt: TGCGTCCCCGAAACGCGGACAGCTAACTATGGCTACACCTTC
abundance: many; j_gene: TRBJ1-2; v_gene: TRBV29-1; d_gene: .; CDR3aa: CSVGDNYGYTF; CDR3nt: TGCAGCGTTGGGGATAACTATGGCTACACCTTC
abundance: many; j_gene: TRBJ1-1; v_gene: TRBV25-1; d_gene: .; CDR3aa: CASSEYRGLSTNTEAFF; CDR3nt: TGTGCCAGCAGTGAATATCGCGGACTTTCTACGAACACTGAAGCTTTCTTT
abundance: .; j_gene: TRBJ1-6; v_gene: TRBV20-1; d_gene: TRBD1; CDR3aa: CSARGQGKSSPLHF; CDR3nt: TGCAGTGCCCGGGGACAGGGTAAAAGTTCACCCCTCCACTTT
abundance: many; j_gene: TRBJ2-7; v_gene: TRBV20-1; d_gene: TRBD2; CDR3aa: CSASLGGRVNEQYF; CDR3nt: TGCAGTGCTAGCCTGGGTGGGAGGGTCAACGAGCAGTACTTC
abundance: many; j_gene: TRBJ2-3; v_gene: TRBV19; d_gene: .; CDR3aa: CASSVGVGDTQYF; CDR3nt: TGTGCCAGTAGTGTGGGAGTGGGAGATACGCAGTATTTT
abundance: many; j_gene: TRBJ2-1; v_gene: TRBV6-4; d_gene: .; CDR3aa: CASSPDFYNEQFF; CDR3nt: TGTGCCAGCAGTCCGGACTTCTACAATGAGCAGTTCTTC
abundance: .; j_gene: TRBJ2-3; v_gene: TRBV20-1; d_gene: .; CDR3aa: CITLGSSTDTQYF; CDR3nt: TGCATTACCCTAGGCTCTAGCACAGATACGCAGTATTTC
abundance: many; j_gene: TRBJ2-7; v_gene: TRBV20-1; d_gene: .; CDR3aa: CSASISHEQYF; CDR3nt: TGCAGTGCTAGCATCAGCCATGAGCAGTACTTC
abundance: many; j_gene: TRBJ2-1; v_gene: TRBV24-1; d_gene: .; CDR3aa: CATSDLNYEQFF; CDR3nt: TGTGCCACCAGTGATCTCAATTATGAGCAGTTCTTC
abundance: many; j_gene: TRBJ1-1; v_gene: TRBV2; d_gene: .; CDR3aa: CASRLTGQNTEAFF; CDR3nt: TGTGCCAGCAGGCTCACCGGACAGAACACTGAAGCTTTCTTT
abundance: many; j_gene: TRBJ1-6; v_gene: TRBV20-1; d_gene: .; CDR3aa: CSARVGGIGSPLHF; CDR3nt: TGCAGTGCTAGAGTAGGTGGTATCGGTTCACCCCTCCACTTT
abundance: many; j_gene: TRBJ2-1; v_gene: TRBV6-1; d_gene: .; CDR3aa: CASSRRDRSSYNEQFF; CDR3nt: TGTGCCAGCAGTCGCCGGGACCGGAGCTCCTACAATGAGCAGTTCTTC
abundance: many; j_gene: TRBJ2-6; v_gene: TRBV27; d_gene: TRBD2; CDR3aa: CATAGRAGANVLTF; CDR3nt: TGTGCCACAGCGGGGAGGGCCGGGGCCAACGTCCTGACTTTC
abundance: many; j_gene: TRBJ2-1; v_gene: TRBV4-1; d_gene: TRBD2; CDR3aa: CASSQDAGGYGNNEQFF; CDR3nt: TGCGCCAGCAGCCAAGACGCGGGAGGGTACGGGAACAATGAGCAGTTCTTC
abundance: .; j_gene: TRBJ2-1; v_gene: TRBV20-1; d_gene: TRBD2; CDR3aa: CSADSGSVYNEQFF; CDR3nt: TGCAGCGCCGATAGCGGGAGCGTTTACAATGAGCAGTTCTTC
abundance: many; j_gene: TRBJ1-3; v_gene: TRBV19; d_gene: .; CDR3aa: CASTAARAGNTIYF; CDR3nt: TGTGCCAGTACGGCCGCCAGGGCTGGAAACACCATATATTTT
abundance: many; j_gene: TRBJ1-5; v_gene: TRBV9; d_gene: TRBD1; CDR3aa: CASSVGQGSNQPQHF; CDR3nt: TGTGCCAGCAGCGTAGGACAGGGGAGCAATCAGCCCCAGCATTTT
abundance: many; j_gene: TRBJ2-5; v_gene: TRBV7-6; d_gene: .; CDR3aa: CASSLVFGQPQETQYF; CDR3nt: TGTGCCAGCAGCTTAGTTTTTGGACAGCCCCAAGAGACCCAGTACTTC
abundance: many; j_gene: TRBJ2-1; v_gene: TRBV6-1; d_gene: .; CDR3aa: CASLPGQAYNEQFF; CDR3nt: TGTGCCAGCCTCCCGGGACAAGCTTACAATGAGCAGTTCTTC
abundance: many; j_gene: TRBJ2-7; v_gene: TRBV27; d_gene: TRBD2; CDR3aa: CASRVVTSGRPYEQYF; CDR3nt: TGTGCCAGCAGGGTGGTGACTAGCGGGAGACCCTACGAGCAGTACTTC
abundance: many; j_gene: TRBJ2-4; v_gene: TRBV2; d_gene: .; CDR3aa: CASCLGQSIAKNIQYF; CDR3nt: TGTGCCAGCTGCCTCGGACAGAGCATAGCCAAAAACATTCAGTACTTC
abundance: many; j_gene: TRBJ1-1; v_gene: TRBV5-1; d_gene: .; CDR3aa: CASRRSGRNTEAFF; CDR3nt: TGCGCCAGCAGAAGATCGGGCCGGAACACTGAAGCTTTCTTT
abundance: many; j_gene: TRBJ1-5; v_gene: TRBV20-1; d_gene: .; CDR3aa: CSARAPGNQPQHF; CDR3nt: TGCAGTGCTAGAGCCCCAGGGAATCAGCCCCAGCATTTT
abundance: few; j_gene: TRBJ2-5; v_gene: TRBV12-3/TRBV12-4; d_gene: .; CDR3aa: CASSFRTGAETQYF; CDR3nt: TGTGCCAGCAGTTTTAGGACTGGGGCGGAGACCCAGTACTTC
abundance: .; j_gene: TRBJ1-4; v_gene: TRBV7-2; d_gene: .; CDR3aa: CASGVTASTNGKLFF; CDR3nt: TGTGCCAGCGGCGTGACCGCTTCAACTAATGGAAAACTGTTTTTT
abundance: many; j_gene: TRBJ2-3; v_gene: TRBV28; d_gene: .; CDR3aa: CASSLAGSDTQYF; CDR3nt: TGTGCCAGCAGTTTAGCCGGGTCAGATACGCAGTATTTT
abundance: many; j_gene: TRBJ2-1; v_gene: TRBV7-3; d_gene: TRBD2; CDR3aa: CASSQKLGGNNEQFF; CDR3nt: TGTGCCAGCAGCCAAAAGCTGGGGGGGAACAATGAGCAGTTCTTC